This section outlines one T cell receptor (beta chain) sequence together with its context. Its antigen is undetermined. Trimming took 7 bases from V and 7 from J; bases not matched to a gene: 12. Germline CDR1 is SGHNT and CDR2 is YYREEE (reference sequence). CDR3 size: 14 residues. It was from alopecia areata patients that lesional scalp punch biopsies and peripheral blood were collected. This sample was taken from a study of CD8+ T cells in alopecia areata. Overall study: Patients took tofacitinib for 6 to 18 months, followed by 6 drug-free months.

Sequencing relied on a cDNA template that was reverse transcribed from extracted RNA. The table came from immunoSEQ multiplex PCR; TCRdb's copy has only in-frame clones and leaves some out. Among 90,000 to 100,000 clones listed, nearly 45% were seen once. Study-wide points: Higher clonality than in normal scalp was seen in lesional scalp, especially alopecia totalis/universalis. Scalp sample data also include resident alphabeta T cells from normal skin.

The chain has TRBV5-4 and TRBJ1-2, with 8 bases identical to TRBD1. The clonotype originates from a human donor with alopecia areata. The material sequenced was CD4+ T cells sorted from blood. CDR3 bases: TGTGCCAGCGACCCAGTCCAGGGGGCGGGTGGCTACACCTTC. It yields the protein CASDPVQGAGGYTF.